Reported below is one TCR beta chain. Its specificity is not known. The sample belongs to a study of identical twins. General study results and limits: Fewer insertions were carried by abundant cord blood beta clonotypes, but none was seen in memory repertoires. Alpha sequences that were out-of-frame and twin-shared showed an excess of low generation probability.

Using its own MiXCR run on the 5' RACE reads, TCRdb lists one record per CDR3 protein. The sample consists of more than 400,000 distinct CDR3 sequences, about 16% of them appearing once. Between the trimmed V and J ends, which lost 0 bases and 8 bases, there was a span of 8 bases. The germline CDR1 and CDR2 sequences are ENHRY and SYGVKD. CDR3 length: 13 residues. The sample also formed part of further work on yellow fever vaccine responses in identical twins.

The clonotype was recovered from a woman aged 18-30 years in good health. The sequencing input was CD4+ T cells sorted from blood. The J gene is TRBJ2-1, the V gene TRBV10-3; D remains unclear. CDR3 in amino acids: CAISESRVDEQFF. CDR3 nucleotide sequence: TGTGCCATCAGTGAGTCTCGGGTCGATGAGCAGTTCTTC.